This T cell receptor (beta chain) was captured in a study of blood T cell repertoires in COVID-19. About the study: The samples span acute and convalescent COVID-19 from the United States, Italy and Spain. From T cells, B-cell-depleted T cells, or PBMCs came the material, which was cDNA or gDNA.

Per the original methods: Scientists estimated how many nucleated cells there were by amplifying reference gene primers. This table comes from immunoSEQ multiplex PCR, and its TCRdb copy is limited to in-frame clones, with some not included. V, J and clone size are taken as reported in that table, and D and trimming were inferred from the DNA itself. The sample comprises fewer than 350,000 clones, around 86% of which are singletons, and 2.5% to 3% rests with the top ten. Germline loops: CDR1 LGHDT, CDR2 YNNKEL (reference sequence). Trimming shortened V by 0 bases and J by 1 base, and 14 bases separated the two germline ends. The CDR3 totals 17 residues.

The sequencing sample was made of peripheral blood. The gene calls are TRBV3-1 (or the pseudogene TRBV3-2) and TRBJ2-3; the D gene is possibly TRBD1 (5 bases). This sequence originates from a woman aged 55-70 years with active or convalescent COVID-19. Written as DNA, the CDR3 is TGTGCCAGCAGCCAAGATCCTTCAGGCAGGGGCACAGATACGCAGTATTTT. It specifies CASSQDPSGRGTDTQYF.